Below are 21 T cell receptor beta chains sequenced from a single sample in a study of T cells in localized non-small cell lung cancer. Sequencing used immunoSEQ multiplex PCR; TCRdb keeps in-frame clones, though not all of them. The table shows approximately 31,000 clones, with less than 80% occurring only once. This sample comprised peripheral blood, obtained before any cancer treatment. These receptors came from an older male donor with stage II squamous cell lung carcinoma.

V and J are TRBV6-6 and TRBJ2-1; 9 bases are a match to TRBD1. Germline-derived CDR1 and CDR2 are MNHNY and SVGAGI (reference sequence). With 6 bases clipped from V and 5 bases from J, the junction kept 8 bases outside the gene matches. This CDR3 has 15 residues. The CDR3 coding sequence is TGTGCCAGCAGCGCCGACAGGGGGTACAACAATGAGCAGTTCTTC. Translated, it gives CASSADRGYNNEQFF.

CDR3 nucleotide sequence: TGCGCCAGCAGCCTGACTAGCGGCTCCTACGAGCAGTACTTC. This gives the protein CASSLTSGSYEQYF. V is TRBV5-1 and J is TRBJ2-7; 9 positions match TRBD2. Germline V gene sequence: CDR1 SGHRS, CDR2 YFSETQ. V lost 4 bases and J lost 0; bases outside the gene matches: 2. This CDR3 has 14 residues.

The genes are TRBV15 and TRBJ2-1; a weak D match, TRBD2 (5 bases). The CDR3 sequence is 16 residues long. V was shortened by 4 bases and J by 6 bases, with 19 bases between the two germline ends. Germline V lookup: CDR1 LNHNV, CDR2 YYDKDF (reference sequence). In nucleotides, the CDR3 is TGTGCCACCAGCAAGGCGGTTTCTAGCTGGGGCAATGAGCAGTTCTTC. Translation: CATSKAVSSWGNEQFF.

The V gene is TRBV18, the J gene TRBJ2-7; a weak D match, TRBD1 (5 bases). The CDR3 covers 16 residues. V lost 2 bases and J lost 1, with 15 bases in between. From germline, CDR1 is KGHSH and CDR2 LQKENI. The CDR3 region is CASSPAREKTSYEQYF. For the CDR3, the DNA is TGTGCCAGCTCACCAGCCAGGGAAAAAACTTCCTACGAGCAGTACTTC.

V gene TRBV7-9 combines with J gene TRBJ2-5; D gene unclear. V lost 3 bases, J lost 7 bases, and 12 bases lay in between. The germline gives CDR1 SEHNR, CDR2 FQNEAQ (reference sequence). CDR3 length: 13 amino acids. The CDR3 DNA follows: TGTGCCAGCAGCTTCAACTTAGAAGGGACCCAGTACTTC. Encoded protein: CASSFNLEGTQYF.

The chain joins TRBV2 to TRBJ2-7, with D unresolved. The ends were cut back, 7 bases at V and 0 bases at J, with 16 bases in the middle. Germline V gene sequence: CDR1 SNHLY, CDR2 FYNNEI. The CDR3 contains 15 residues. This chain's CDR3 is CASTSGPGFSYEQYF. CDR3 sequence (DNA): TGTGCCAGCACCTCCGGGCCGGGTTTCTCCTACGAGCAGTACTTC.

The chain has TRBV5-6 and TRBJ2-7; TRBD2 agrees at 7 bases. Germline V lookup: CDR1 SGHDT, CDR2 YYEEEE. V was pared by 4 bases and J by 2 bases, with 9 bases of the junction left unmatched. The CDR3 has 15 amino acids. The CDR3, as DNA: TGTGCCAGCAGCAGGGAGGGGTTTGTGGCCTACGAGCAGTACTTC. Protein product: CASSREGFVAYEQYF.

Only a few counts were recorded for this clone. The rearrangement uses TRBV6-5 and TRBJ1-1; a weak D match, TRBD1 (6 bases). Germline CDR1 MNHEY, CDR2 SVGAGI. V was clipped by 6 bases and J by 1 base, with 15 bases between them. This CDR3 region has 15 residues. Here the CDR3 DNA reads TGTGCCAGCAGGCAACAGGGAAACTCGAACACTGAAGCTTTCTTT. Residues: CASRQQGNSNTEAFF.

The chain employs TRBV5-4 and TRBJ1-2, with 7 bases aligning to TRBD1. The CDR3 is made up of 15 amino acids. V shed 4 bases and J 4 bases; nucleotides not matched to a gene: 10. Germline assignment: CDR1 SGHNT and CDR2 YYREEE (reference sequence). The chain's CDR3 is CASSQEAQGLYGYTF. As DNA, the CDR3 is TGTGCCAGCAGCCAAGAGGCACAGGGGCTCTATGGCTACACCTTC.

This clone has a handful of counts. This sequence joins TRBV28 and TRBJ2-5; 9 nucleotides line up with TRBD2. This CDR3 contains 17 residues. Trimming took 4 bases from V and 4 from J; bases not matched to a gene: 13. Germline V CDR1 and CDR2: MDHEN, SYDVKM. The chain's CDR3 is CASSSAGYSGGPETQYF. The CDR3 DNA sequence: TGTGCCAGCAGTTCGGCGGGATATAGCGGGGGTCCAGAGACCCAGTACTTC.

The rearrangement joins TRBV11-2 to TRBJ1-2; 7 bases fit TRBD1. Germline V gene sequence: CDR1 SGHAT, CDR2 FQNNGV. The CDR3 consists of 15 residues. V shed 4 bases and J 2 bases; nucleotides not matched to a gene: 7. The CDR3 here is CASSSHRGGNYGYTF. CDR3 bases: TGTGCCAGCAGCTCTCACAGGGGAGGAAACTATGGCTACACCTTC.

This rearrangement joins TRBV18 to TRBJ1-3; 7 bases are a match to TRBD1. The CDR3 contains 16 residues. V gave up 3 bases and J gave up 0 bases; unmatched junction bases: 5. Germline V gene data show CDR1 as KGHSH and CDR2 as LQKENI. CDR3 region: CASSPGQSFSGNTIYF. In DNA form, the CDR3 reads TGTGCCAGCTCACCGGGACAGTCGTTCTCTGGAAACACCATATATTTT.

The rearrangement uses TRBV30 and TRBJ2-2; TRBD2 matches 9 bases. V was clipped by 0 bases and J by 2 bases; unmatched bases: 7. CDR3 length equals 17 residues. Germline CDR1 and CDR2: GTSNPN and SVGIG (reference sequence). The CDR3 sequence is CAWSVGAGGSNTGELFF. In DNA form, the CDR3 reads TGTGCCTGGAGTGTAGGAGCGGGAGGTTCCAACACCGGGGAGCTGTTTTTT.

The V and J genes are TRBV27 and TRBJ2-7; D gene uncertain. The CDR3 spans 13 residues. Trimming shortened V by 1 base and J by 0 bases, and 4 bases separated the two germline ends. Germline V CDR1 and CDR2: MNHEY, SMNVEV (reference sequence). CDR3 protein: CASSLYSSYEQYF. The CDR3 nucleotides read TGTGCCAGCAGTTTATACAGCTCCTACGAGCAGTACTTC.

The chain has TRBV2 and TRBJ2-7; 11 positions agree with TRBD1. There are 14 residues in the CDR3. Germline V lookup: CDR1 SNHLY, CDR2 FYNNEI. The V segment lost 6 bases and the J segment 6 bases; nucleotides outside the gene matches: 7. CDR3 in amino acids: CASRPGQGAREQYF. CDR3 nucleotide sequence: TGTGCCAGCAGGCCCGGACAGGGGGCTCGCGAGCAGTACTTC.

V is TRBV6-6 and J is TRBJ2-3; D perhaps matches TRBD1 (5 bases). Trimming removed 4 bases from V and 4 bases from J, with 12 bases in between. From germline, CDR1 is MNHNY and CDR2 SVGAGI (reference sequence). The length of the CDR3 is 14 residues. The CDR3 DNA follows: TGTGCCAGCAGTTCCGCCCAGGGCTCAGATACGCAGTATTTT. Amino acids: CASSSAQGSDTQYF.

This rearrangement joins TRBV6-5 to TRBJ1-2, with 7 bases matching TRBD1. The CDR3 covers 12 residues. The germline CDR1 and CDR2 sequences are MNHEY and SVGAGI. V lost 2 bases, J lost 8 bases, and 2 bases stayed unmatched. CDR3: CASSYDRDGYTF. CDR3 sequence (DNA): TGTGCCAGCAGTTACGACAGGGACGGCTACACCTTC.

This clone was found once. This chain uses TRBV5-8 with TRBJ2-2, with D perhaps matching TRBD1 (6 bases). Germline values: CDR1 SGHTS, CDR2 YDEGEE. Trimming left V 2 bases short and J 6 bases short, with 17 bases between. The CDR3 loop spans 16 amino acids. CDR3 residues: CASSLLGASSAGELFF. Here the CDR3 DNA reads TGTGCCAGCAGCTTATTGGGGGCATCTTCGGCCGGGGAGCTGTTTTTT.

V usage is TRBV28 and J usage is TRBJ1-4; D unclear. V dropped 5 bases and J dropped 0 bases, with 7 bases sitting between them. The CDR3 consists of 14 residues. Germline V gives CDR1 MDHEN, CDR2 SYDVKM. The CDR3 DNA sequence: TGTGCCAGCAGTGACGGGGCAACTAATGAAAAACTGTTTTTT. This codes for CASSDGATNEKLFF.

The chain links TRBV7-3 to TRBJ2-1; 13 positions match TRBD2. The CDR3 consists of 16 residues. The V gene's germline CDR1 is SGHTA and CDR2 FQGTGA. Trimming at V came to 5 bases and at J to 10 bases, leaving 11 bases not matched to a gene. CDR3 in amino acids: CASSPAGTSGIGEQFF. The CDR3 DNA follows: TGTGCCAGCAGCCCAGCCGGGACTAGCGGGATCGGGGAGCAGTTCTTC.

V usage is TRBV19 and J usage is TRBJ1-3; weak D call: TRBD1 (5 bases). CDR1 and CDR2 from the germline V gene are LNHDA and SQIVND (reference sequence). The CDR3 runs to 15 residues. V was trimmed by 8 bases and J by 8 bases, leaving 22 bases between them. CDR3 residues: CASGHLGTTVDTIYF. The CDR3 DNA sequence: TGTGCCAGTGGCCACCTGGGGACGACGGTAGACACCATATATTTT.